The text below deals with one T cell receptor (beta chain). The antigen it binds to is not known. No base quality values were provided; no much bigger clone lies one nucleotide off. The CDR3 contains 15 residues, cysteine and phenylalanine counted. The read is trimmed to its CDR3 DNA, 45 bases read in frame from base 1. The germline V gene sets CDR1 to KGHSH and CDR2 to LQKENI. Unmatched junction bases come to 6, with V trimmed by 5 bases and J by 1 base. TCRbeta CDR3 regions were amplified from genomic DNA by means of the immunoSEQ Assay, a bias-controlled multiplex PCR. Per the authors' processing: The number of nucleated cells in each sample was estimated by amplification of reference gene primers within the assay. Sequence reads were collapsed and filtered to measure the absolute abundance of every unique TCRbeta CDR3 rearrangement. For each sample, productive Simpson clonality was calculated by taking the square root of Simpson's diversity index across productive rearrangements. The clones in this table, taken by TCRdb from immuneACCESS, are in-frame only. Not every clone is retained; where verified, under half of the shortfall comes from an unresolved V gene, and the cause of the rest is unknown. The DNA gave D and trimming, while V, J and clone size come from that table. The sample table lists around 130,000 clones, about 89% of them with a count of one. The biggest ten clones account for less than 20% of the sample.

The collaborating institutions used their own protocols to collect whole blood in K2EDTA tubes. For TCRbeta analysis, collaborator samples were shipped as frozen whole blood, as isolated PBMCs, or as DNA extracted from either sample type. This sample is part of a study of blood T cell repertoires in COVID-19 (dated by TCRdb to 2019 to 2021). About the full investigation: The collaborator samples originated in the United States, Italy and Spain and spanned the acute and convalescent phases of COVID-19. The prospective study material was composed of cDNA or gDNA derived from T cells, B-cell-depleted T cells, or PBMCs. The dataset comprised deeply sampled blood TCRbeta repertoires from subjects exposed to, actively infected with, or recovered from COVID-19. The repertoires were released in a freely available public database intended as a resource for research on the immune response to SARS-CoV-2. Samples came from the ongoing ImmuneRACE study (first 160 participants) plus 1,254 subjects from 6 global collaborators. A de-identified subject ID, COVID-19 status, age in years and sex were almost always included in the sample metadata. Where HLA class I and class II types were available, the types were taken from metadata supplied by the sample provider, not from assay-based typing.

On the study overall, not on this receptor specifically: How much clinical and demographic metadata was included differed by source and by participant, and the metadata was provided uncurated.

Recombination joined TRBV18 with TRBJ1-2; 8 junctional bases match TRBD1. The receptor's source is a man aged 45-60 years with active or convalescent COVID-19. Sequenced: peripheral blood. The CDR3 corresponds to CASSSRTGRNYGYTF. The DNA is as follows: TGTGCCAGCTCATCGAGGACAGGGCGTAACTATGGCTACACCTTC. Beyond the CDR3, the reference TRBV18 and TRBJ1-2 genes provide the residues; the full variable domain reads: NAGVMQNPRHLVRRRGQEARLRCSPMKGHSHVYWYRQLPEEGLKFMVYLQKENIIDESGMPKERFSAEFPKEGPSILRIQQVVRGDSAAYFCASSSRTGRNYGYTFGSGTRLTVV.